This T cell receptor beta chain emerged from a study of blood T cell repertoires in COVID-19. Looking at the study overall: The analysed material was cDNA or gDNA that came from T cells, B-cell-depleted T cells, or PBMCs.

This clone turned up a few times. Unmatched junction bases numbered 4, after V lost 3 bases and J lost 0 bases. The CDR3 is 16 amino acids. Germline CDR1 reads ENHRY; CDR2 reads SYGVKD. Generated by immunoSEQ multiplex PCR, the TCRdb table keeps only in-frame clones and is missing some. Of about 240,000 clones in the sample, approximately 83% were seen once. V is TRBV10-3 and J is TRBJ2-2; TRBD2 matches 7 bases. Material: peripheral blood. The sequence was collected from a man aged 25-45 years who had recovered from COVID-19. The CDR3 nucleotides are TGTGCCATCAGTGATAGCGGGCGTTCGAACACCGGGGAGCTGTTTTTT. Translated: CAISDSGRSNTGELFF.